The 5 T cell receptor beta chains given below trace back to one sample, sequenced in a study of Graves' ophthalmopathy and Graves' hyperthyroidism. The authors amplified TCR beta CDR3 regions, and they did so from RNA transcripts for repertoire sequencing. An initial RT-PCR round employing HTBI primers preceded a second-round multiplex PCR. Using its own MiXCR run on the multiplex PCR reads, TCRdb lists one record per CDR3 protein. Altogether 300,000 to 400,000 distinct CDR3 sequences are present, roughly 15% being singletons, with the ten largest covering 9% to 15%. The sequencing sample was made of peripheral blood. The receptors originated from an adult man with Graves' ophthalmopathy.

The sample holds many counts of this clonotype. The chain links TRBV28 to TRBJ1-5, with D possibly being TRBD1 (5 bases). The CDR3 is 15 amino acids. The germline V gene encodes CDR1 MDHEN and CDR2 SYDVKM. V lost 6 bases and J lost 2, with 14 bases in between. The CDR3 DNA reads TGTGCCAGCAGACTAGGGGCCTCTGGCAATCAGCCCCAGCATTTT. Translation: CASRLGASGNQPQHF.

Worth noting for this clonotype: Possible read error: a much larger clone is one base away. The chain combines TRBV7-3 with TRBJ2-2; D might be TRBD2 (6 bases). The germline CDR1 and CDR2 sequences are SGHTA and FQGTGA. Trimming removed 5 bases at V and 3 bases at J, with 19 bases between. The CDR3 is 17 amino acids. The CDR3 region has the DNA TGTGCCAGCAGCCGAGATACCGGGACTCTGTACACCGGGGAGCTGTTTTTT. Protein: CASSRDTGTLYTGELFF. The full variable domain, its missing parts supplied by reference TRBV7-3 and TRBJ2-2, is GAGVSQTPSNKVTEKGKYVELRCDPISGHTALYWYRQSLGQGPEFLIYFQGTGAADDSGLPNDRFFAVRPEGSVSTLKIQRTERGDSAVYLCASSRDTGTLYTGELFFGEGSRLTVL.

This clonotype was detected many times. The chain is built from TRBV29-1 and TRBJ1-1; a possible D gene is TRBD1 (5 bases). With 3 bases removed from V and 4 bases from J, the gap between germline ends came to 9 bases. Germline CDR1 is SQVTM and CDR2 is ANQGSEA. There are 12 residues in the CDR3. The CDR3, as DNA: TGCAGCGTTGACCCGAGGGGCACTGAAGCTTTCTTT. As protein: CSVDPRGTEAFF.

In this sample, this clonotype turned up many times. The chain combines TRBV24-1 with TRBJ2-2; 8 bases are a match to TRBD1. The V gene's germline CDR1 is KGHDR and CDR2 SFDVKD. CDR3 length: 13 residues. The junction had 6 bases not matched to a gene; V was cut back by 12 bases and J by 4 bases. DNA for the CDR3: TGTGCCTCTTCGACAGGGGCCACCGGGGAGCTGTTTTTT. As protein: CASSTGATGELFF.

The gene calls are TRBV11-2 and TRBJ2-7; 10 bases map to TRBD2. The V segment lost 4 bases and the J segment 4 bases; nucleotides outside the gene matches: 16. Per the germline V gene, CDR1 is SGHAT and CDR2 is FQNNGV. The CDR3 contains 18 residues. The CDR3 DNA is TGTGCCAGCAGCTCCTGGCCGGATAGCGGGGGGCGGGGGTACGAGCAGTACTTC. Amino acids: CASSSWPDSGGRGYEQYF.